A single sample gave rise to the 29 T cell receptor beta chains below, sequenced in a study of regulatory T cells in long-lasting Graves disease. As for time point: newly diagnosed GD, antithyroid drugs for less than 3 months. With RNA extracted from PBMCs as input, the TCR library was made. The TCR beta library used iRepertoire HTBI primers with Arm-PCR amplification of CDR3. From the multiplex PCR reads, TCRdb called clonotypes with MiXCR, one entry per CDR3 protein. This sample carries hundreds of thousands of distinct CDR3 sequences, about 16% of them seen once, and the ten largest clones take 25%. The sample was also linked to a second study, of T cells in Graves' hyperthyroidism and ophthalmopathy.

The sequencing used peripheral blood mononuclear cells (PBMCs), collected at new diagnosis, from a patient treated with antithyroid drugs. These receptors were obtained from a woman aged 35-65 years with Graves disease.

This clonotype was observed a few times. This rearrangement joins TRBV7-9 to TRBJ1-2; D is possibly TRBD1 (5 bases). The ends were cut back, 1 base at V and 3 bases at J, with 12 bases in the middle. The CDR3 has 15 amino acids. Germline-derived CDR1 and CDR2 are SEHNR and FQNEAQ (reference sequence). The CDR3 DNA reads TGTGCCAGCAGCTTAGGTAGGGGCGAAGACTATGGCTACACCTTC. Amino acids: CASSLGRGEDYGYTF.

This clonotype came up many times. This chain joins TRBV6-5 and TRBJ2-1, with D perhaps TRBD1 (6 bases). The V end lost 2 bases, the J end lost 5 bases, and 10 bases lay between the germline ends. Germline V gene data show CDR1 as MNHEY and CDR2 as SVGAGI. The CDR3 sequence is 14 residues long. CDR3 nucleotide sequence: TGTGCCAGCAGTTACATCGGGGACAACAATGAGCAGTTCTTC. Translation gives CASSYIGDNNEQFF.

This chain connects TRBV9 to TRBJ1-1; TRBD1 aligns across 8 bases. Germline values: CDR1 SGDLS, CDR2 YYNGEE. With 3 bases clipped from V and 1 base from J, the junction kept 11 bases outside the gene matches. CDR3 length: 17 amino acids. The CDR3 spells CASSGKGTGVPNTEAFF. For the CDR3, the DNA is TGTGCCAGCAGCGGAAAGGGGACAGGCGTTCCGAACACTGAAGCTTTCTTT. Supplemented by reference TRBV9 and TRBJ1-1, the full variable domain reads DSGVTQTPKHLITATGQRVTLRCSPRSGDLSVYWYQQSLDQGLQFLIQYYNGEERAKGNILERFSAQQFPDLHSELNLSSLELGDSALYFCASSGKGTGVPNTEAFFGQGTRLTVV.

This clonotype has a handful of counts. J is TRBJ2-6 and V is TRBV10-3; maybe TRBD2 (6 bases). Trimming left V 4 bases short and J 0 bases short, with 13 bases between. CDR3 length equals 17 residues. CDR1 ENHRY and CDR2 SYGVKD come from the germline V gene. The CDR3 region is CAISVGTSSSGANVLTF. Written as DNA, the CDR3 is TGTGCCATCAGTGTGGGGACTTCCAGCTCTGGGGCCAACGTCCTGACTTTC.

This clonotype was counted many times. The rearrangement uses TRBV28 and TRBJ2-7; 7 positions agree with TRBD2. This CDR3 has 14 amino acids. Unmatched junction bases numbered 8, after V lost 6 bases and J lost 3 bases. Germline CDR1 reads MDHEN; CDR2 reads SYDVKM. CDR3 amino acids: CASRSPGLSYEQYF. DNA for the CDR3: TGTGCCAGCAGGAGTCCGGGACTAAGCTACGAGCAGTACTTC.

This clonotype was seen repeatedly, ten times or more. The CDR3 sequence: CAWSQGGYTF. DNA of the CDR3: TGTGCCTGGAGTCAGGGGGGCTACACCTTC. The rearrangement links TRBV30 to TRBJ1-2, with D perhaps matching TRBD1 (6 bases). Germline lookup yields CDR1 GTSNPN and CDR2 SVGIG (reference sequence). V lost 2 bases, J lost 8 bases, and 6 bases lay in between. CDR3 length: 10 residues.

This clonotype was observed many times. J is TRBJ1-2 and V is TRBV20-1; no reliable D call. The ends were cut back, 3 bases at V and 2 bases at J, with 4 bases in the middle. Germline CDR1 DFQATT, CDR2 SNEGSKA (reference sequence). The CDR3 runs 11 residues. The CDR3 DNA sequence: TGCAGTGCTAGGTACAACTATGGCTACACCTTC. Protein sequence: CSARYNYGYTF.

There are a few counts of this clonotype. The V call is TRBV7-9, the J call TRBJ1-4, with D perhaps matching TRBD1 (6 bases). The V end was cut by 5 bases, the J end by 5 bases, with 15 bases between. The V gene's germline CDR1 is SEHNR and CDR2 FQNEAQ (reference sequence). The CDR3 covers 15 residues. This CDR3 reads CASSPRGTLNEKLFF. The CDR3 region has the DNA TGTGCCAGCAGCCCCAGGGGCACCCTCAATGAAAAACTGTTTTTT.

Many counts were recorded for this clonotype. The chain links TRBV6-2 or TRBV6-3 to TRBJ2-7; 11 bases agree with TRBD1. The CDR3 consists of 14 residues. The trim removed 5 bases at V and 6 bases at J, leaving 6 bases unmatched. Germline lookup yields CDR1 MNHEY and CDR2 SVGEGT. The CDR3 region is CASSRGQGAVEQYF. Written as DNA, the CDR3 is TGTGCCAGCAGTCGCGGACAGGGGGCGGTCGAGCAGTACTTC.

This clonotype was detected only a few times. The genes are TRBV14 and TRBJ2-2, with D possibly matching TRBD2 (6 bases). CDR3 size: 14 residues. Deletions cut 6 bases from V and 7 bases from J, with 15 bases between. Germline loops: CDR1 SGHDN, CDR2 FVKESK. The CDR3 bases are TGTGCCAGCAGTTCCGAGGCGCGGGGCGGGGAGCTGTTTTTT. Translating gives CASSSEARGGELFF.

For the CDR3, the DNA is TGTGCCAGCAGCCAAGATCCCAGGGGGCGCGGGGAGACCCAGTACTTC. Protein sequence: CASSQDPRGRGETQYF. The chain couples TRBV3-1 to TRBJ2-5, with 8 bases that match TRBD1. With 0 bases clipped from V and 5 bases from J, the junction kept 8 bases outside the gene matches. The V gene's germline CDR1 is LGHDT and CDR2 YNNKEL (reference sequence). This CDR3 region has 16 residues.

Many counts were recorded for this clonotype. This chain uses TRBV28 with TRBJ2-5; D is ambiguous. The CDR3 contains 14 residues. Germline assignment: CDR1 MDHEN and CDR2 SYDVKM. Trimming pared 1 base from V and 3 bases from J, leaving 9 bases between. CDR3 DNA: TGTGCCAGCAGTTTATTTGAGGCAAAAGAGACCCAGTACTTC. It specifies CASSLFEAKETQYF.

This clonotype was seen repeatedly, ten times or more. The gene calls are TRBV2 and TRBJ2-3; 11 bases match TRBD2. This CDR3 has 17 amino acids. CDR1 is SNHLY and CDR2 is FYNNEI in the germline V gene. V shed 4 bases and J 2 bases; nucleotides not matched to a gene: 8. For the CDR3, the DNA is TGTGCCAGCAGTGGACCCGGGACTAGCGGTGCCACAGATACGCAGTATTTT. It is translated as CASSGPGTSGATDTQYF.

This clonotype was observed many times. CDR3 in amino acids: CASSSPRVRRSYEQYF. DNA for the CDR3: TGTGCCAGCAGCTCCCCCCGGGTGCGGAGATCTTACGAGCAGTACTTC. This chain joins TRBV11-2 and TRBJ2-7; unclear D gene. Per the germline V gene, CDR1 is SGHAT and CDR2 is FQNNGV. V lost 4 bases to trimming and J lost 4 bases, with 20 bases between them. The CDR3 covers 16 residues.

This clonotype was picked up many times. This sequence joins TRBV12-3 or TRBV12-4 and TRBJ1-2; D is ambiguous. CDR3 length equals 17 residues. V lost 4 bases and J 6 bases, leaving 24 bases between the germline ends. The CDR3 coding sequence is TGTGCCAGCAGTTCAGGCAGACGGGAACATACGAAGGATGGCTACACCTTC. Its protein is CASSSGRREHTKDGYTF.

The sample holds many counts of this clonotype. The chain links TRBV2 to TRBJ2-3, with D perhaps matching TRBD2 (6 bases). The CDR3 covers 14 residues. The ends were cut back, 10 bases at V and 2 bases at J, with 16 bases in the middle. Germline CDR1 and CDR2: SNHLY and FYNNEI. The CDR3: CATRRTRDTDTQYF. In nucleotides, the CDR3 is TGTGCCACCCGACGCACGCGGGACACAGATACGCAGTATTTT.

There are a few counts of this clonotype. V and J are TRBV7-3 and TRBJ2-2; perhaps TRBD2 as D (6 bases). The CDR3 contains 15 residues. The V end was cut by 5 bases, the J end by 6 bases, with 16 bases between. The germline gives CDR1 SGHTA, CDR2 FQGTGA. CDR3 sequence (DNA): TGTGCCAGCAGCCCGGTGGGGGGAGCGGCCGGGGAGCTGTTTTTT. This encodes CASSPVGGAAGELFF.

The sample holds a few counts of this clonotype. This rearrangement joins TRBV5-1 to TRBJ2-1; D is perhaps TRBD2 (7 bases). V gave up 7 bases and J gave up 3 bases, with 20 bases separating them. Germline V lookup: CDR1 SGHRS, CDR2 YFSETQ. The CDR3 consists of 16 residues. In DNA, the CDR3 is TGCGCCAGCTCCCGGACAGCGGGGAGCCTCTACAATGAGCAGTTCTTC. Its translation: CASSRTAGSLYNEQFF.

This clonotype was seen a handful of times. J is TRBJ2-5 and V is TRBV10-3; 14 bases are shared with TRBD2. The CDR3 loop spans 19 amino acids. Trimming at V came to 4 bases and at J to 5 bases, leaving 15 bases not matched to a gene. Per germline, CDR1 ENHRY and CDR2 SYGVKD. CDR3 residues: CAISVGTSGGKYGVETQYF. CDR3 nucleotides: TGTGCCATCAGTGTGGGGACTAGCGGGGGCAAATATGGCGTCGAGACCCAGTACTTC.

The CDR3 coding sequence is TGTGCCAGCTCACCAGGGTCCAATGAAAAACTGTTTTTT. Its protein is CASSPGSNEKLFF. The chain uses TRBV18 and TRBJ1-4; D is uncertain. V lost 2 bases to trimming and J lost 5 bases, with 6 bases between them. Germline V gene data show CDR1 as KGHSH and CDR2 as LQKENI. The CDR3 is made up of 13 amino acids.

This clonotype was counted at least ten times. The rearrangement links TRBV18 to TRBJ1-1; tentatively, D is TRBD1 (5 bases). The CDR3 length is 14 residues. The ends were cut back, 7 bases at V and 4 bases at J, with 16 bases in the middle. Looked up from germline, CDR1 is KGHSH and CDR2 is LQKENI. CDR3 residues: CASFPLLGVTEAFF. The CDR3 coding sequence is TGTGCCAGCTTCCCCCTGTTAGGGGTCACTGAAGCTTTCTTT.

This clonotype was counted at least ten times. The rearrangement uses TRBV11-2 and TRBJ2-7; possibly TRBD1 or TRBD2 for D (5 bases each). Trimming removed 8 bases at V and 5 bases at J, with 13 bases between. Germline V lookup: CDR1 SGHAT, CDR2 FQNNGV. This CDR3 region has 12 residues. CDR3 nucleotide sequence: TGTGCCAGCTCACGGGGCAGGGACGAGCAGTACTTC. Encoded protein: CASSRGRDEQYF.

This clonotype was seen repeatedly, ten times or more. The gene calls are TRBV12-5 and TRBJ2-5; D perhaps matches TRBD2 (6 bases). Germline values: CDR1 LGHNT, CDR2 FRNRAP. The CDR3 length is 14 residues. V was trimmed by 6 bases and J by 2 bases, leaving 13 bases between them. The CDR3 here is CASGPPGGQETQYF. CDR3 nucleotide sequence: TGTGCTAGTGGCCCCCCCGGGGGACAAGAGACCCAGTACTTC.

This clonotype showed up many times. The chain recombines TRBV10-3 with TRBJ1-5, with a possible D match to TRBD1 (5 bases). Germline V gives CDR1 ENHRY, CDR2 SYGVKD. Trimming removed 7 bases from V and 5 bases from J, with 12 bases in between. This CDR3 has 13 residues. CDR3: CAINSQGDQPQHF. The CDR3 coding sequence is TGTGCCATCAATTCCCAGGGAGATCAGCCCCAGCATTTT.

V usage is TRBV6-1 and J usage is TRBJ2-1; 10 bases map to TRBD2. The CDR3 is 15 amino acids. The germline CDR1 and CDR2 sequences are MNHNS and SASEGT. V gave up 7 bases and J gave up 8 bases; unmatched junction bases: 11. CDR3 residues: CASTKFRAGGDEQFF. Here the CDR3 DNA reads TGTGCCAGCACCAAGTTCAGAGCGGGGGGGGATGAGCAGTTCTTC.

This clonotype appeared many times. The chain joins TRBV5-1 to TRBJ2-1; 8 bases fit TRBD2. The CDR3 length is 16 residues. The ends lost 1 base at V and 4 bases at J; junction bases unmatched: 7. Germline CDR1 reads SGHRS; CDR2 reads YFSETQ. This chain's CDR3 is CASSLLGSGEYNEQFF. CDR3 nucleotides: TGCGCCAGCAGCTTGTTAGGTAGCGGGGAGTACAATGAGCAGTTCTTC.

The count of this clonotype is one. With a much larger clone just one base away, this may be a read error. The V call is TRBV7-3, the J call TRBJ1-1, with D possibly being TRBD1 (5 bases). Trimming pared 6 bases from V and 11 bases from J, leaving 22 bases between. CDR3 length: 14 amino acids. Germline assignment: CDR1 SGHTA and CDR2 FQGTGA. This CDR3 reads CASRLGQGGVVAFF. The CDR3 bases are TGTGCCAGCAGGTTAGGGCAGGGTGGAGTTGTGGCTTTCTTT.

The V and J genes are TRBV9 and TRBJ2-3, with D maybe TRBD1 (5 bases). Trimming left V 5 bases short and J 3 bases short, with 13 bases between. Germline V CDR1 and CDR2: SGDLS, YYNGEE. The CDR3 runs 14 residues. In nucleotides, the CDR3 is TGTGCCAGCAGTCCAAAGGGGCAGACAGATACGCAGTATTTT. It specifies CASSPKGQTDTQYF.

This clonotype has at least ten counts. The V call is TRBV12-3 or TRBV12-4, the J call TRBJ2-2; 8 bases map to TRBD1. The trim removed 3 bases at V and 1 base at J, leaving 4 bases unmatched. This CDR3 comprises 16 residues. The CDR3 reads CASSFVGQVNTGELFF. CDR3 bases: TGTGCCAGCAGTTTTGTGGGACAGGTGAACACCGGGGAGCTGTTTTTT.